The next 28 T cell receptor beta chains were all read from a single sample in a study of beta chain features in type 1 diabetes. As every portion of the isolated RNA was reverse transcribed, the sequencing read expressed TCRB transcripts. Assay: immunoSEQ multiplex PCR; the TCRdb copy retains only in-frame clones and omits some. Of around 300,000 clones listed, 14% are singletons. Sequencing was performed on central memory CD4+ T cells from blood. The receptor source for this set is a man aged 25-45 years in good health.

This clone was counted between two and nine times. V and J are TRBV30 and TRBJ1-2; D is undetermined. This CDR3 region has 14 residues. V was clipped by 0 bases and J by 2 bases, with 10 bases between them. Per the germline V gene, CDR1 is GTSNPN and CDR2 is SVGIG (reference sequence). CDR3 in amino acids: CAWSVLSGNYGYTF. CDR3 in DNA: TGTGCCTGGAGTGTACTCTCAGGAAACTATGGCTACACCTTC.

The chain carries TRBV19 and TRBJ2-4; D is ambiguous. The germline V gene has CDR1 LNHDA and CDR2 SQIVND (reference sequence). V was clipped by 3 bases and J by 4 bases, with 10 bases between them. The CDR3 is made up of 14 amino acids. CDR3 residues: CASSISYAKNIQYF. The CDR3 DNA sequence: TGTGCCAGTAGTATCAGTTACGCGAAAAACATTCAGTACTTC.

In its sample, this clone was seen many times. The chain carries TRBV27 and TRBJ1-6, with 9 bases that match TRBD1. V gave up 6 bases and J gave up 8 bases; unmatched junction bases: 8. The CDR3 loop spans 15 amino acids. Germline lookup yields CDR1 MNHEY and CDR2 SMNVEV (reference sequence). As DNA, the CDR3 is TGTGCCAGCAGGAGGGGACAGGGAGGCTATTCACCCCTCCACTTT. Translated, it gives CASRRGQGGYSPLHF.

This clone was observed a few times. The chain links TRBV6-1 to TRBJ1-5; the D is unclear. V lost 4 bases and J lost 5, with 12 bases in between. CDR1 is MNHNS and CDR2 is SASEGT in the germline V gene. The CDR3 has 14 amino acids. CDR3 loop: CASSVRNGDQPQHF. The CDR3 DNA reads TGTGCCAGCAGTGTCAGGAATGGTGATCAGCCCCAGCATTTT.

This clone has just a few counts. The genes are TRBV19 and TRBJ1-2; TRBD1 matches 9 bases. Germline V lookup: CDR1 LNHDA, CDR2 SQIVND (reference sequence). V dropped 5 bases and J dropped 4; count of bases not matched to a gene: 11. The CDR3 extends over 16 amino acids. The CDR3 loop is CASSPQGQGRTYGYTF. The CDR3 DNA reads TGTGCCAGTAGTCCTCAAGGACAGGGGAGGACCTATGGCTACACCTTC.

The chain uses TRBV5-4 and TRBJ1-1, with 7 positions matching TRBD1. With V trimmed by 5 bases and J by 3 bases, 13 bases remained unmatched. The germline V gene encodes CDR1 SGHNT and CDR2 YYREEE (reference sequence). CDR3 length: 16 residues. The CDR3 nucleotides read TGTGCCAGCAGTCCTGCGCAGGGGGGTACTCACACTGAAGCTTTCTTT. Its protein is CASSPAQGGTHTEAFF.

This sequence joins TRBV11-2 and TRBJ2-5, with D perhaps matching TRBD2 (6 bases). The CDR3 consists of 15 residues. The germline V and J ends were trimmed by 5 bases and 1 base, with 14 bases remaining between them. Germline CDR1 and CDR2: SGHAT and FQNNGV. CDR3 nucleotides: TGTGCCAGCAGCCGCGGGACCATAACCCAAGAGACCCAGTACTTC. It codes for CASSRGTITQETQYF.

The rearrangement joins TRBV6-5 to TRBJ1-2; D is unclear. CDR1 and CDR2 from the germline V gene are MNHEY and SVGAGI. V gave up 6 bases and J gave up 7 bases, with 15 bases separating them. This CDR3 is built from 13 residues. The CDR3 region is CASSRRSLGGYTF. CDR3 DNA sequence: TGTGCCAGCAGCCGCAGGAGCCTCGGTGGCTACACCTTC.

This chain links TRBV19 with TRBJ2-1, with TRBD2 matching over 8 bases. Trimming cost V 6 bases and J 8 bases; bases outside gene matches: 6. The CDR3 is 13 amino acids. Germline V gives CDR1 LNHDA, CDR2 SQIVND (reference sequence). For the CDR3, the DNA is TGTGCCAGTAGCCAGCGGGAGAGGTATGAGCAGTTCTTC. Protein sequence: CASSQRERYEQFF.

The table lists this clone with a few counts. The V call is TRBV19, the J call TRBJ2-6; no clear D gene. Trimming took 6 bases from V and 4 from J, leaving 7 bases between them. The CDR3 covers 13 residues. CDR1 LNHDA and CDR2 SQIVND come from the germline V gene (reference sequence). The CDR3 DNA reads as TGTGCCAGTAGAGTCTCGGGGGCCAACGTCCTGACTTTC. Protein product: CASRVSGANVLTF.

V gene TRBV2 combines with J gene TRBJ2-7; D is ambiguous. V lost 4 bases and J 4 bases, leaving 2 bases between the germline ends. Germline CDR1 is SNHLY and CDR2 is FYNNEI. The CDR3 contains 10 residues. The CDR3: CASSVYEQYF. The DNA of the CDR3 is TGTGCCAGCAGTGTTTACGAGCAGTACTTC. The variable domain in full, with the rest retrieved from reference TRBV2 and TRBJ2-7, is EPEVTQTPSHQVTQMGQEVILRCVPISNHLYFYWYRQILGQKVEFLVSFYNNEISEKSEIFDDQFSVERPDGSNFTLKIRSTKLEDSAMYFCASSVYEQYFGPGTRLTVT.

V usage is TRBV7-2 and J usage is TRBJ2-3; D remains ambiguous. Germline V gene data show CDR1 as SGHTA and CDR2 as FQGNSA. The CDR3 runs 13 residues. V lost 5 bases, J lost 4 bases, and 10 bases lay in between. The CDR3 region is CASSPVPADTQYF. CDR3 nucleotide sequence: TGTGCCAGCAGCCCAGTTCCCGCAGATACGCAGTATTTT.

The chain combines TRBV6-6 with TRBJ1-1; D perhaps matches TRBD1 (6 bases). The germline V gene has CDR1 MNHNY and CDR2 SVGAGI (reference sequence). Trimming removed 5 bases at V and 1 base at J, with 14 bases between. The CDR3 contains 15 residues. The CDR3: CASSRVGARNTEAFF. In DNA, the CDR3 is TGTGCCAGCAGTCGAGTGGGGGCGCGGAACACTGAAGCTTTCTTT.

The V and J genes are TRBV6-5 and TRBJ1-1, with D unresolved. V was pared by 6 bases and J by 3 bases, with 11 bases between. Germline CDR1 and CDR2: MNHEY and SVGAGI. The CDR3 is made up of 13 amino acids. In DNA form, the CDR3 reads TGTGCCAGCAGGGACGTTCGGGACACTGAAGCTTTCTTT. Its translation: CASRDVRDTEAFF.

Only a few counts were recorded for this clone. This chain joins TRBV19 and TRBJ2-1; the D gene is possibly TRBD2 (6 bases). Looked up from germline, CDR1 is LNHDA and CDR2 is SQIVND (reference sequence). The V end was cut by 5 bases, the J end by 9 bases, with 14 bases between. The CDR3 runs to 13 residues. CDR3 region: CASSQPGEREQFF. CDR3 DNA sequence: TGTGCCAGTAGTCAGCCGGGGGAGCGTGAGCAGTTCTTC.

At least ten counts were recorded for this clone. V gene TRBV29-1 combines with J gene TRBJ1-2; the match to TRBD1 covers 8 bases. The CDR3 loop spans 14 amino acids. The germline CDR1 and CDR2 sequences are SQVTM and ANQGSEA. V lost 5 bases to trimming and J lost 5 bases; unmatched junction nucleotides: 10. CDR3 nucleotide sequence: TGCAGCGTTAGGCCCTCCGGACAGGGATATGGCTACACCTTC. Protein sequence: CSVRPSGQGYGYTF.

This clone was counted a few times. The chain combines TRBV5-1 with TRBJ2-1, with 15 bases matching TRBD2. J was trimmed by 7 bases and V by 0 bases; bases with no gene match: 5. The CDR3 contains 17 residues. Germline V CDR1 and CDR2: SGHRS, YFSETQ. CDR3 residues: CASSLEAGTSGGNEQFF. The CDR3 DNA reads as TGCGCCAGCAGCTTGGAGGCCGGGACTAGCGGGGGGAATGAGCAGTTCTTC.

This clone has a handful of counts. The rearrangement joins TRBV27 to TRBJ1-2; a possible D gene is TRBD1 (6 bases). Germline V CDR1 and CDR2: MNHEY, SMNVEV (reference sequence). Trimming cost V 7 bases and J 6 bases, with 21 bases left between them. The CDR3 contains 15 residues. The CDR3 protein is CASTLGWGRNDGYTF. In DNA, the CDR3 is TGTGCCAGCACACTTGGATGGGGGCGCAACGATGGCTACACCTTC.

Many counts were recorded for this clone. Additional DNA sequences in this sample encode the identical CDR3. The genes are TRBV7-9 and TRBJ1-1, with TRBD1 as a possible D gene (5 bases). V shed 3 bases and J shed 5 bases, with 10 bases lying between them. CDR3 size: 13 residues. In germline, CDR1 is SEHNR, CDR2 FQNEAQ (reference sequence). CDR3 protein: CASSLQGGTEAFF. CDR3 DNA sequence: TGTGCCAGCAGCTTGCAGGGAGGGACTGAAGCTTTCTTT.

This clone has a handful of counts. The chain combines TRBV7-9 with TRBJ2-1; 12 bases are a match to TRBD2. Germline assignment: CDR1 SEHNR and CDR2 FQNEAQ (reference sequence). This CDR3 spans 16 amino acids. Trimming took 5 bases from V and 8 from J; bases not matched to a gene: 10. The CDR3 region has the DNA TGTGCCAGCAGCCCAGGACTAGCGGGGCCGACCGATGAGCAGTTCTTC. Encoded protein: CASSPGLAGPTDEQFF.

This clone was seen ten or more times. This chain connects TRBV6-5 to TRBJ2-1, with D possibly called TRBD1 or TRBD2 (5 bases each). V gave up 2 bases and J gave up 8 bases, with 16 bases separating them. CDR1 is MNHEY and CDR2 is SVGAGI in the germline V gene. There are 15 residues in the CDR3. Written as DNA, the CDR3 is TGTGCCAGCAGTTACCGGGACCCAGGTTCGGATGAGCAGTTCTTC. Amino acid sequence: CASSYRDPGSDEQFF.

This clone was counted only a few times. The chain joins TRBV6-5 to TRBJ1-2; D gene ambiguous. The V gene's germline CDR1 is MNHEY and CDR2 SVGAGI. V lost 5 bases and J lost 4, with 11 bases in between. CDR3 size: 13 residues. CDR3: CASSGHGAYGYTF. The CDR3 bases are TGTGCCAGCAGTGGGCACGGTGCCTATGGCTACACCTTC.

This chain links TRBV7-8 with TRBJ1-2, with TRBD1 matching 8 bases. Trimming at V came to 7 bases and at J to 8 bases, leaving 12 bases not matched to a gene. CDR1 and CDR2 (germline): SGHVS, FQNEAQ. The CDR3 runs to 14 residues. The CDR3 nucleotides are TGTGCCAGCACCCAAAGGACAGGGCAAAAGGGCTACACCTTC. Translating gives CASTQRTGQKGYTF.

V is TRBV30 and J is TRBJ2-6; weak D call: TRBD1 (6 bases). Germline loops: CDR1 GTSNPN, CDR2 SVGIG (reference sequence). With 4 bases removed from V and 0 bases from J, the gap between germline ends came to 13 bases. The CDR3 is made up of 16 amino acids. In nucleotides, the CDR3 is TGTGCCTGGATCAGGACAGCCTCCTCTGGGGCCAACGTCCTGACTTTC. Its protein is CAWIRTASSGANVLTF.

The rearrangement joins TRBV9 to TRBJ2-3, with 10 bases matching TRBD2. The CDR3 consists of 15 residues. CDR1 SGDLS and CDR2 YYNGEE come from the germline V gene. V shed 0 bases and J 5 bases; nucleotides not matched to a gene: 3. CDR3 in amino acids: CASSVVTSGKDTQYF. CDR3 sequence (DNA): TGTGCCAGCAGCGTAGTAACTAGCGGGAAAGATACGCAGTATTTT.

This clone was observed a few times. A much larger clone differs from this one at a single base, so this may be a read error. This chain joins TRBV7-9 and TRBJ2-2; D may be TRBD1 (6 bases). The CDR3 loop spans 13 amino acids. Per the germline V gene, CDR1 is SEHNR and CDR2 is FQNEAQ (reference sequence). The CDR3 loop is CATSRGNTGELFF. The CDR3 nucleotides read TGTGCCACCAGCAGGGGGAACACCGGGGAGCTGTTTTTT.

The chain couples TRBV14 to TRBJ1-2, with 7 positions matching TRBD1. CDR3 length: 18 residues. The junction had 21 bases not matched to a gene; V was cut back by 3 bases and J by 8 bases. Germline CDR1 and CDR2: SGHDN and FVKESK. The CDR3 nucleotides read TGTGCCAGCAGCCACCGTTTAACCGGGACAGCTCGCGAGGGAGGCTACACCTTC. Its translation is CASSHRLTGTAREGGYTF.

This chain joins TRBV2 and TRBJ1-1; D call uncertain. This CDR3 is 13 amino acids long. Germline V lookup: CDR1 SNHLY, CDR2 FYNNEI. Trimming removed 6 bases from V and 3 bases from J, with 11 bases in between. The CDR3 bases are TGTGCCAGCAGATTGCTCCGGGACACTGAAGCTTTCTTT. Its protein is CASRLLRDTEAFF.